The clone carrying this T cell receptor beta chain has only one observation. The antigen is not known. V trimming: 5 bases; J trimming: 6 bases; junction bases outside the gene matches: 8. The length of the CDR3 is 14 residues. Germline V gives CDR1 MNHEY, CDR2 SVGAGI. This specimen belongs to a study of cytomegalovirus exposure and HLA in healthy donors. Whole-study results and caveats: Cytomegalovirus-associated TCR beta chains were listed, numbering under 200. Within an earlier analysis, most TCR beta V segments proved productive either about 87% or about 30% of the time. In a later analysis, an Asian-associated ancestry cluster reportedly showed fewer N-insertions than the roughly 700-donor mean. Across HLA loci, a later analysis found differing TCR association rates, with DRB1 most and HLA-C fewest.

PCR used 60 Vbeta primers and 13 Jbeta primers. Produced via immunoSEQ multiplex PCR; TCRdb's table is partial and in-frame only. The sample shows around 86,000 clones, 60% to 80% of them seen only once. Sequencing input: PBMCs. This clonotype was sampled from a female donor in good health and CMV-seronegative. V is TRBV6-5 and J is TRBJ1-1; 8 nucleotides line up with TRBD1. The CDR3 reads CASSTTGGVAEAFF. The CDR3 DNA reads TGTGCCAGCAGTACCACAGGGGGGGTAGCTGAAGCTTTCTTT.